The 10 T cell receptor beta chains given below trace back to one sample, sequenced in a study of STAT3 mutations in large granular lymphocyte leukemia. Study-wide points: At least one immunodominant TCR beta clonotype appeared in every T-cell large granular lymphocyte leukemia patient.

These receptors are not linked to any known antigen. Sequencing was performed with immunoSEQ multiplex PCR; in TCRdb, only in-frame clones are kept and a portion is missing. The data contain over 8,500 clones, 88% of them singletons. The specimen sequenced was peripheral blood mononuclear cells. Receptor source: a man older than 75 with T-cell large granular lymphocyte leukemia. Some clones in this sample may be carry-over from other donors' samples.

This clone turned up a few times. The chain links TRBV5-6 to TRBJ1-3; no clear D gene. The V end was cut by 0 bases, the J end by 5 bases, with 9 bases between. The CDR3 is 14 residues long. Germline V gene data show CDR1 as SGHDT and CDR2 as YYEEEE. The DNA for the CDR3 is TGTGCCAGCAGCTTGGGGGGTGTCCGAAACACCATATATTTT. Its protein is CASSLGGVRNTIYF. The full variable domain, with the rest looked up from reference TRBV5-6 and TRBJ1-3, is DAGVTQSPTHLIKTRGQQVTLRCSPKSGHDTVSWYQQALGQGPQFIFQYYEEEERQRGNFPDRFSGHQFPNYSSELNVNALLLGDSALYLCASSLGGVRNTIYFGEGSWLTVV.

The V call is TRBV5-6, the J call TRBJ1-2; D not resolved. Trimming removed 0 bases at V and 3 bases at J, with 0 bases between. Germline-derived CDR1 and CDR2 are SGHDT and YYEEEE. This CDR3 is built from 11 residues. The CDR3 loop is CASSLDYGYTF. The CDR3 DNA follows: TGTGCCAGCAGCTTGGACTATGGCTACACCTTC.

In this sample, this clone turned up once. The rearrangement joins TRBV2 to TRBJ2-5; 9 bases fit TRBD2. The length of the CDR3 is 15 residues. Germline trimming cut 6 bases from V and 5 bases from J; bases unmatched to any gene: 10. Germline loops: CDR1 SNHLY, CDR2 FYNNEI. DNA for the CDR3: TGTGCCAGCAGGCCAGAGCGGGGGGCACTTGAGACCCAGTACTTC. As protein: CASRPERGALETQYF.

The chain carries TRBV7-3 and TRBJ2-3, with 7 nucleotides matching TRBD1. CDR1 is SGHTA, CDR2 FQGTGA, per germline. The CDR3 is made up of 14 amino acids. V shed 3 bases, J shed 2 bases, and the junction held 2 bases outside the gene matches. The CDR3 DNA sequence: TGTGCCAGCAGCTTGACAGGGTTCACAGATACGCAGTATTTT. It is translated as CASSLTGFTDTQYF.

V usage is TRBV7-9 and J usage is TRBJ1-1; D is uncertain. V lost 3 bases, J lost 3 bases, and 5 bases lay in between. The germline V gene encodes CDR1 SEHNR and CDR2 FQNEAQ (reference sequence). This CDR3 has 12 amino acids. This CDR3 reads CASSFEDTEAFF. CDR3 nucleotides: TGTGCCAGCAGCTTTGAGGACACTGAAGCTTTCTTT.

The chain joins TRBV2 to TRBJ1-2; 7 bases are shared with TRBD1. The CDR3 is 15 amino acids. The V gene end was trimmed by 5 bases and the J gene end by 5 bases; junction bases not matched to a gene: 11. Germline lookup yields CDR1 SNHLY and CDR2 FYNNEI. Written as DNA, the CDR3 is TGTGCCAGCAGTCCCGTCGCAGGGGGAAATTATGGCTACACCTTC. Amino acid sequence: CASSPVAGGNYGYTF.

This clone occurred once. The chain recombines TRBV13 with TRBJ1-6; no clear D. The CDR3 has 17 residues. The germline gives CDR1 PRHDT, CDR2 FYEKMQ (reference sequence). Trimming pared 1 base from V and 0 bases from J, leaving 10 bases between. This chain's CDR3 is CASSLAASSSYNSPLHF. CDR3 DNA: TGTGCCAGCAGCTTAGCGGCGTCGAGCTCCTATAATTCACCCCTCCACTTT. Based on the CDR3 plus reference TRBV13 and TRBJ1-6, the full variable domain is AAGVIQSPRHLIKEKRETATLKCYPIPRHDTVYWYQQGPGQDPQFLISFYEKMQSDKGSIPDRFSAQQFSDYHSELNMSSLELGDSALYFCASSLAASSSYNSPLHFGNGTRLTVT.

V is TRBV11-3 and J is TRBJ2-7; either TRBD1 or TRBD2 may supply D (7 bases each). CDR3 length equals 17 residues. Trimming stripped 2 bases from V and 2 bases from J, with 19 bases between. CDR1 SGHNT and CDR2 YENEEA come from the germline V gene. The CDR3 DNA reads as TGTGCCAGCAGCTTATGTCGGGGGAGGGGGCCTACCTACGAGCAGTACTTC. Amino acids: CASSLCRGRGPTYEQYF.

CDR3 sequence: CASSLWTGASKNIQYF. In nucleotides, the CDR3 is TGTGCCAGCAGCTTATGGACAGGGGCGTCCAAAAACATTCAGTACTTC. J is TRBJ2-4 and V is TRBV13, with 9 bases that match TRBD1. The germline gives CDR1 PRHDT, CDR2 FYEKMQ (reference sequence). The CDR3 sequence is 16 residues long. After removal of 2 bases from V and 2 bases from J, the junction contained 4 bases not matched to a gene. The whole variable domain, filled in from reference TRBV13 and TRBJ2-4, reads AAGVIQSPRHLIKEKRETATLKCYPIPRHDTVYWYQQGPGQDPQFLISFYEKMQSDKGSIPDRFSAQQFSDYHSELNMSSLELGDSALYFCASSLWTGASKNIQYFGAGTRLSVL.

The CDR3 DNA reads TGTGCCAGCTCATCTGGACAGTTTAGGGTCGAGACCCAGTACTTC. Translated, it gives CASSSGQFRVETQYF. The chain recombines TRBV18 with TRBJ2-5, with D tentatively TRBD1 (6 bases). V dropped 5 bases and J dropped 5 bases, with 18 bases sitting between them. CDR1 and CDR2 (germline): KGHSH, LQKENI. The CDR3 loop spans 15 amino acids.